The 21 T cell receptor beta chains given below trace back to one sample, sequenced in a study of CD8 T cells in Susac syndrome. With random hexamers, roughly 0.45 to 1 ug RNA was reverse transcribed. TCRdb re-called the immunoSEQ multiplex PCR reads through MiXCR, storing one row per CDR3 protein. The sample consists of about 130,000 distinct CDR3 sequences, 94% of them appearing once. Input material: CD4+ T cells from PBMCs. The origin of the receptors is a human donor with multiple sclerosis.

The chain employs TRBV7-9 and TRBJ2-2; a possible D gene is TRBD1 (6 bases). The V gene's germline CDR1 is SEHNR and CDR2 FQNEAQ (reference sequence). With 2 bases removed from V and 5 bases from J, the gap between germline ends came to 15 bases. The CDR3 sequence is 16 residues long. The CDR3 coding sequence is TGTGCCAGCAGCTTATCGAGTAGGGGGTGGACCGGGGAGCTGTTTTTT. Its translation is CASSLSSRGWTGELFF.

The gene calls are TRBV3-1 and TRBJ2-5; 9 bases fit TRBD2. The V gene end was trimmed by 1 base and the J gene end by 5 bases; junction bases not matched to a gene: 8. This CDR3 spans 16 amino acids. Germline CDR1 and CDR2: LGHDT and YNNKEL (reference sequence). For the CDR3, the DNA is TGTGCCAGCAGCCAAGCAACTAGCGGGTTGGAGGAGACCCAGTACTTC. Its translation is CASSQATSGLEETQYF.

The chain couples TRBV13 to TRBJ1-3, with a weak D call TRBD1 (5 bases). This CDR3 region has 16 residues. The V gene's germline CDR1 is PRHDT and CDR2 FYEKMQ (reference sequence). The V end lost 4 bases, the J end lost 0 bases, and 13 bases lay between the germline ends. The CDR3 coding sequence is TGTGCCAGCAGCTCCCCGGGACGGTTCTCTGGAAACACCATATATTTT. The encoded protein is CASSSPGRFSGNTIYF.

The chain uses TRBV7-2 and TRBJ2-1; 16 bases match TRBD2. V trimming: 4 bases; J trimming: 1 base; junction bases outside the gene matches: 4. This CDR3 has 18 residues. Germline CDR1 SGHTA, CDR2 FQGNSA. The CDR3 here is CASSSGLAGGLSYNEQFF. Written as DNA, the CDR3 is TGTGCCAGCAGCTCGGGACTAGCGGGGGGGCTATCCTACAATGAGCAGTTCTTC.

The gene calls are TRBV12-3 or TRBV12-4 and TRBJ2-1; no clear D. The CDR3 sequence is 14 residues long. V lost 4 bases, J lost 6 bases, and 13 bases lay in between. CDR3 amino acids: CASSSSLGSNEQFF. The CDR3 coding sequence is TGTGCCAGCAGTTCCTCACTCGGATCCAATGAGCAGTTCTTC.

The chain joins TRBV12-3 or TRBV12-4 to TRBJ2-5; D uncertain. Trimming left V 6 bases short and J 4 bases short, with 9 bases between. The CDR3 sequence is 12 residues long. The CDR3 bases are TGTGCCAGCAGCAACTTTTTAGAGACCCAGTACTTC. Its protein is CASSNFLETQYF.

The CDR3, as DNA: TGTGCCGTTCGTAGCGGGGGGTCGCCAGATACGCAGTATTTT. This encodes CAVRSGGSPDTQYF. The rearrangement links TRBV6-2 or TRBV6-3 to TRBJ2-3; the match to TRBD2 covers 10 bases. CDR1 is MNHEY, CDR2 SVGEGT, per germline. The CDR3 spans 14 residues. V gave up 11 bases and J gave up 4 bases; unmatched junction bases: 9.

V and J are TRBV19 and TRBJ1-5; 10 positions match TRBD1. V trimming: 6 bases; J trimming: 0 bases; junction bases outside the gene matches: 8. The CDR3 is made up of 17 amino acids. The germline V gene has CDR1 LNHDA and CDR2 SQIVND (reference sequence). The CDR3 protein is CASSTGTGADSNQPQHF. The CDR3 region has the DNA TGTGCCAGTAGCACCGGGACAGGGGCAGATAGCAATCAGCCCCAGCATTTT.

This clonotype has just one count. This chain uses TRBV25-1 with TRBJ1-1; D remains unclear. Looked up from germline, CDR1 is MGHDK and CDR2 is SYGVNS. The CDR3 totals 15 residues. Trimming stripped 0 bases from V and 3 bases from J, with 11 bases between. As DNA, the CDR3 is TGTGCCAGCAGTGAATATTTGGGAAGAGACACTGAAGCTTTCTTT. Translated: CASSEYLGRDTEAFF. Complete variable domain (other parts from reference TRBV25-1 and TRBJ1-1): EADIYQTPRYLVIGTGKKITLECSQTMGHDKMYWYQQDPGMELHLIHYSYGVNSTEKGDLSSESTVSRIRTEHFPLTLESARPSHTSQYLCASSEYLGRDTEAFFGQGTRLTVV.

The chain links TRBV19 to TRBJ2-4; a weak D match, TRBD1 (6 bases). This CDR3 is built from 14 residues. Germline V gene sequence: CDR1 LNHDA, CDR2 SQIVND (reference sequence). The V end lost 1 base, the J end lost 5 bases, and 9 bases lay between the germline ends. The DNA for the CDR3 is TGTGCCAGTAGTATAGCGCCAGGGGAAAACATTCAGTACTTC. Protein sequence: CASSIAPGENIQYF.

The chain uses TRBV29-1 and TRBJ1-2; perhaps TRBD1 as D (5 bases). The V gene's germline CDR1 is SQVTM and CDR2 ANQGSEA. The CDR3 sequence is 11 residues long. Trimming cost V 3 bases and J 6 bases, with 8 bases left between them. CDR3: CSVDPGNGYTF. CDR3 nucleotide sequence: TGCAGCGTTGATCCAGGGAATGGCTACACCTTC.

CDR3 sequence: CSAQDRGTQPQHF. The CDR3 DNA is TGCAGTGCTCAAGACAGGGGGACTCAGCCCCAGCATTTT. The chain recombines TRBV20-1 with TRBJ1-5; TRBD1 aligns across 9 bases. The CDR3 is made up of 13 amino acids. Germline CDR1 DFQATT, CDR2 SNEGSKA (reference sequence). V shed 5 bases, J shed 6 bases, and the junction held 5 bases outside the gene matches.

The rearrangement joins TRBV20-1 to TRBJ1-1, with D possibly TRBD1 on 5 matching bases. Germline V gives CDR1 DFQATT, CDR2 SNEGSKA (reference sequence). The CDR3 consists of 13 residues. Trimming removed 3 bases at V and 3 bases at J, with 11 bases between. The CDR3 loop reads CSASRGGDTEAFF. The DNA for the CDR3 is TGCAGTGCTAGTAGGGGAGGCGACACTGAAGCTTTCTTT.

The rearrangement links TRBV19 to TRBJ1-2; 7 bases line up with TRBD1. The J segment lost 4 bases and the V segment lost 6 bases, leaving 5 bases of the junction unmatched. The germline gives CDR1 LNHDA, CDR2 SQIVND (reference sequence). The CDR3 sequence is 13 residues long. The CDR3 protein is CASSTGVGYGYTF. The CDR3 nucleotides are TGTGCCAGTAGCACAGGGGTGGGCTATGGCTACACCTTC.

V usage is TRBV5-6 and J usage is TRBJ2-1, with D perhaps being TRBD1 or TRBD2 (5 bases each). The CDR3 has 14 amino acids. Germline V gives CDR1 SGHDT, CDR2 YYEEEE. V was shortened by 2 bases and J by 8 bases, with 14 bases between the two germline ends. The CDR3 sequence is CASSFGTSSHEQFF. The CDR3, as DNA: TGTGCCAGCAGCTTTGGGACCAGCAGCCATGAGCAGTTCTTC.

The rearrangement uses TRBV29-1 and TRBJ1-2; perhaps TRBD1 as D (6 bases). The CDR3 is 14 amino acids. V lost 2 bases and J 5 bases, leaving 15 bases between the germline ends. The germline V gene encodes CDR1 SQVTM and CDR2 ANQGSEA. The chain's CDR3 is CSVEKETGSYGYTF. CDR3 in DNA: TGCAGCGTTGAAAAAGAGACAGGCTCGTATGGCTACACCTTC.

The CDR3 DNA sequence: TGTGCCAGCAGCTCGGACCGGGAGACCCAGTACTTC. It encodes CASSSDRETQYF. The chain links TRBV28 to TRBJ2-5; D gene ambiguous. V dropped 6 bases and J dropped 5 bases, with 10 bases sitting between them. Germline V gives CDR1 MDHEN, CDR2 SYDVKM. This CDR3 contains 12 residues.

The genes are TRBV27 and TRBJ1-1; D gene ambiguous. In germline, CDR1 is MNHEY, CDR2 SMNVEV (reference sequence). The CDR3 contains 13 residues. V gave up 5 bases and J gave up 1 base, with 8 bases separating them. DNA for the CDR3: TGTGCCAGCAGTACTAGAGAGAACACTGAAGCTTTCTTT. This sequence encodes CASSTRENTEAFF.

This chain uses TRBV5-1 with TRBJ2-6, with D perhaps matching TRBD1 (5 bases). Per germline, CDR1 SGHRS and CDR2 YFSETQ. Trimming removed 4 bases at V and 0 bases at J, with 14 bases between. The CDR3 sequence is 17 residues long. CDR3 sequence reads: CASSPGQGTSGANVLTF. The CDR3 DNA follows: TGCGCCAGCAGCCCCGGGCAGGGAACCTCTGGGGCCAACGTCCTGACTTTC.

This clonotype was recorded only once. CDR3 region: CASSRLEETQYF. CDR3 in DNA: TGCGCCAGCAGTCGACTAGAAGAGACCCAGTACTTC. The chain links TRBV5-1 to TRBJ2-5, with a possible D match to TRBD2 (6 bases). Germline V gene lookup returns CDR1 SGHRS and CDR2 YFSETQ. CDR3 size: 12 residues. The V end was cut by 5 bases, the J end by 3 bases, with 8 bases between.

This rearrangement joins TRBV2 to TRBJ1-1; TRBD1 might be the D (5 bases). From germline, CDR1 is SNHLY and CDR2 FYNNEI. The V and J ends lost 5 bases and 5 bases respectively, with 15 bases between them. This CDR3 region has 14 residues. The CDR3: CASSKDVPGTEAFF. In DNA, the CDR3 is TGTGCCAGCAGTAAGGACGTCCCAGGGACTGAAGCTTTCTTT.